This record looks at one T cell receptor (beta chain) sequence and its context. Its binding antigen is unknown. Base qualities were left out, and no much larger clone turns up one base away. These data belong to a study of human T cells and chemical hapten exposure (dated by TCRdb to the early 2020s). Study-level background: For sensitization, 2% DPC in acetone was applied to a roughly 2 cm by roughly 2 cm area of upper inner arm skin. Throughout the approximately 24-week study period, patients were also given weekly therapeutic DPC doses on the scalp. Patch testing was done on the upper back using Finn chambers containing 0.01% DPC, and results were scored after 6 days according to International Contact Dermatitis Research Group standards. Most of the patients in the cohort were female, and the cohort covered alopecia areata with under or over 50% scalp involvement, alopecia totalis and alopecia universalis. Libraries were combined into a pool for sequencing, and differences in TCR yield between samples came mainly from small differences in library volumes within the pool. Peripheral blood TCR repertoire changes were tracked in vivo in alopecia patients during primary and secondary sensitization to the hapten diphenylcyclopropenone (DPC). Blood was sampled from patients pre-sensitization (week 0) and at 2, 6 and about 24 weeks after DPC sensitization. About 29 alopecia patients gave blood for TCR sequencing at one to four time points (pre-sensitization, 2, 6 and 24 weeks). General findings and caveats noted by the study authors: All patients had alopecia, a presumed autoimmune disease, so their immune response might differ from that of healthy individuals. DPC sensitization did not change how many TCRs were above 1 in 1000 frequency, and no evidence was found of alterations in global repertoire structure. Expanded TCRs formed significantly more large CDR3 similarity clusters than pre-sensitization or healthy control sets, consistent with antigen-driven responses. After repeated subsampling, changes were observed in the strength of the expansion versus patch-test correlation and in the threshold at which the correlation became significant. Patch test score correlated positively with the number of PT1 expanded TCRs, reaching significance at thresholds 8, 16 and 32 but not at 4.

Trimming accounts for 1 base at V and 8 bases at J, while the number of junction bases matched to no gene is 12. Including cysteine and phenylalanine, the CDR3 has 16 amino acids. The DNA shown is the 48-base CDR3, in frame from base 1. From the germline V gene (reference sequence), CDR1 is DFQATT and CDR2 is SNEGSKA. Library preparation employed RACE. Sequencing relied on a NextSeq 500. During library preparation, unique molecular identifiers were attached to individual cDNA molecules so that TCRs could be counted in a quantitative, reproducible way. From each blood RNA sample, both TCR alpha and TCR beta chains were sequenced. The original pipeline was this. The median number of TCRs per sample was roughly 98,000, ranging from roughly 23,224 to 690,600. The Decombinator software suite was used to annotate V, J and CDR3 in the TCR reads. To make PS versus PT1 abundance plots, every sample was subsampled to the same number of TCRs (28,000). Expanded TCRs were defined as absent before sensitization and observed at least eight times at the 2-week time point. TCRdb trimmed public reads at Q25 via fastp, called clones via MiXCR and kept in-frame beta chains. For every CDR3 protein sequence, its rows merge into one entry that carries the most common genes and DNA. TCRdb, not the authors, supplied the V and J calls. This sample has roughly 100,000 distinct CDR3 sequences in its table, and more than 9.5% of those were observed once. The top ten hold 3% to 4.5% of the sample.

Per the publication, the time point label means: patch test 1, 2 weeks after DPC sensitization. The treatment or condition label, read with the paper, signifies: therapeutic diphenylcyclopropenone sensitization with weekly scalp DPC. Blood at each patch-test visit was drawn before the patch test was applied. Patients were eligible if aged 18 to 70, diagnosed with alopecia and judged suitable for DPC therapy, and pregnant patients were excluded. Total RNA was extracted from unfractionated whole blood that had been collected in Tempus Blood RNA tubes. This clonotype was sampled from a woman in her thirties or forties with alopecia areata. Some clones in this sample may be carry-over from other donors' samples. This sample comprised whole blood, obtained in connection with sensitization to the hapten diphenylcyclopropenone (DPC). The rearranged chain carries TRBV20-1 and TRBJ2-7, and 12 bases in between align with TRBD2. The sequenced DNA: TGCAGTGCTAGAGGGCTAGCGGGAGGGCCATTCCAACAGCAGTACTTC. Its protein reads: CSARGLAGGPFQQQYF.